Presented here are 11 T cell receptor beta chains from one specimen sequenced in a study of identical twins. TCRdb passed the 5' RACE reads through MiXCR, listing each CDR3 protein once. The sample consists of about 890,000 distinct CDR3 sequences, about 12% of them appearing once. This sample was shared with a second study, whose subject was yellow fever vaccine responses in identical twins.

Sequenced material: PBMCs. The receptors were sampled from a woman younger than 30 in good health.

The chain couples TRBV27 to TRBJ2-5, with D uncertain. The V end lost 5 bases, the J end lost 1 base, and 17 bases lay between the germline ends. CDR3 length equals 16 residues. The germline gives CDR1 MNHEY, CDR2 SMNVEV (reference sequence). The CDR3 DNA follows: TGTGCCAGCAGTGTTGAATCAACCTTAATCCAAGAGACCCAGTACTTC. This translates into CASSVESTLIQETQYF.

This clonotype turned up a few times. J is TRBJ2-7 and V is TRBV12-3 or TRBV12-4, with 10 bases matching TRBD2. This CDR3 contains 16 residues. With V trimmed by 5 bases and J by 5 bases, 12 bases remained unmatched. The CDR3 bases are TGTGCCAGCAGTCCCCGCCCAGCGGGAGGGCCGCACGAGCAGTACTTC. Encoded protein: CASSPRPAGGPHEQYF.

The CDR3 DNA reads TGTGCCAGCAGTTTTAGCACCGGGACAGGGTTTGGCTACACCTTC. Protein sequence: CASSFSTGTGFGYTF. V gene TRBV12-3 or TRBV12-4 combines with J gene TRBJ1-2; 9 bases are shared with TRBD1. V trimming: 3 bases; J trimming: 7 bases; junction bases outside the gene matches: 9. This CDR3 spans 15 amino acids.

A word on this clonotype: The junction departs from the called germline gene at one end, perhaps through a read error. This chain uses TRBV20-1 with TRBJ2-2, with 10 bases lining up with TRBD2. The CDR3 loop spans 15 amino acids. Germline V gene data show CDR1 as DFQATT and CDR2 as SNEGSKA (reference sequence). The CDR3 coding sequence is TGCTGTGCCACAAGAGCGGGGGGGCCAACCGGGGAGCTGTTTTTT. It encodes CCATRAGGPTGELFF.

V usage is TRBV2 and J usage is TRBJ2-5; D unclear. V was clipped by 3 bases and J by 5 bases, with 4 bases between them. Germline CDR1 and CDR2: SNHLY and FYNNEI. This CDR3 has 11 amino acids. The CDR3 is CASSDDETQYF. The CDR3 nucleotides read TGTGCCAGCAGTGATGACGAGACCCAGTACTTC.

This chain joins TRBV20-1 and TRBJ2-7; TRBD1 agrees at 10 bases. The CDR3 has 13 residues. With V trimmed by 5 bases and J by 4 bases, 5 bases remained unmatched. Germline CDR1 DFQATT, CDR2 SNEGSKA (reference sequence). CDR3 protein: CSAGTGASYEQYV. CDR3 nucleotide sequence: TGCAGTGCTGGGACAGGGGCGTCGTACGAGCAGTACGTC.

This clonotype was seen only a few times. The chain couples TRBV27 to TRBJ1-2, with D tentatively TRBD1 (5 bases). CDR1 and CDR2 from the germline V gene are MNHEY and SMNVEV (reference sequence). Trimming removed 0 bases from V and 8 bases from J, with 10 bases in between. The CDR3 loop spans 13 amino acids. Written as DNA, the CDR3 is TGTGCCAGCAGTTTATCGGGGGGGGTGGGCTACACCTTC. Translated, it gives CASSLSGGVGYTF.

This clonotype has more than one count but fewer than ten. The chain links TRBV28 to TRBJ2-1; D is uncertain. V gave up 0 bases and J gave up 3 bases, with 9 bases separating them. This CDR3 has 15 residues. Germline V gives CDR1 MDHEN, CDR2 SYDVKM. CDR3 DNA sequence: TGTGCCAGCAGTTTATGGACACACGGCTACAATGAGCAGTTCTTC. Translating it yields CASSLWTHGYNEQFF.

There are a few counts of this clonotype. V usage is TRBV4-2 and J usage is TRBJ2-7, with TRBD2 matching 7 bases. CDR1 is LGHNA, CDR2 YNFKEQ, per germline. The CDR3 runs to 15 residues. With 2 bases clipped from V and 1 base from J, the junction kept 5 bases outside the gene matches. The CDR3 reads CASSQSREGSYEQYF. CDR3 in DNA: TGTGCCAGCAGCCAATCCAGGGAGGGGTCCTACGAGCAGTACTTC.

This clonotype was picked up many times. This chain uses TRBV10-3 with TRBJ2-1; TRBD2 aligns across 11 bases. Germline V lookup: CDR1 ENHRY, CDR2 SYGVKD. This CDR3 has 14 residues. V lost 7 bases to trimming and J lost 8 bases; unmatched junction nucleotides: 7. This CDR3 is CAITPTSGNHEQFF. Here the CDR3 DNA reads TGTGCCATCACCCCGACTAGCGGGAACCATGAGCAGTTCTTC.

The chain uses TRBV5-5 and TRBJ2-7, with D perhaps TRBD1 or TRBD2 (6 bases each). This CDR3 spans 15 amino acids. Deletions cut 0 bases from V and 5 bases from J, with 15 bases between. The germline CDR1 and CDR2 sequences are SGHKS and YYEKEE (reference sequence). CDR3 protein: CASSLVPVGGNEQYV. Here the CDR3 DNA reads TGTGCCAGCAGCTTGGTTCCGGTAGGGGGGAACGAGCAGTACGTC.